This T cell receptor (beta chain) was recorded in a study of a mutant IDH1 vaccine in newly diagnosed glioma. Study summary: Vaccine administration was initiated 4-6 weeks following radiotherapy alone, or with temozolomide cycles. Patients arrived already treated with radiotherapy, temozolomide, or both, most having had both. Scheduled at week 35, visit V12 preceded visit V13, held at week 47.

Time point defined: week 35, safety follow-up. Every vaccination contained 300 ug of the mutant IDH1 20-mer peptide and was paired with topical imiquimod. The CDR3 contains 11 residues. The germline CDR1 and CDR2 sequences are SNHLY and FYNNEI. Trimming took 9 bases from V and 3 from J, leaving 8 bases between them. In the case of this clone: Its antigen remains unidentified.

The data were produced by immunoSEQ multiplex PCR, yet TCRdb's version contains in-frame clones alone and is incomplete. The profile shows 25,000 to 40,000 clones, around 82% of them singletons. This sequence was found in a woman aged 40 to 50 with glioma. The sequenced sample was PBMCs, obtained from a glioma patient whose treatment included an IDH1 peptide vaccine. The V call is TRBV2, the J call TRBJ1-2, with D perhaps TRBD1 (5 bases). The CDR3 loop reads CASQGYYGYTF. The CDR3 DNA is TGTGCCAGTCAGGGATACTATGGCTACACCTTC.